The 7 T cell receptor beta chains listed next were all sequenced from one sample in a study of cytomegalovirus exposure and HLA in healthy donors. The data were produced by immunoSEQ multiplex PCR, yet TCRdb's version contains in-frame clones alone and is incomplete. The sample includes around 300,000 clones, approximately 86% of them seen just once. Sequencing was performed on PBMCs. The source is a woman between 18 and 30 years old in good health and CMV-seronegative.

This chain joins TRBV7-6 and TRBJ1-5; D remains ambiguous. The CDR3 covers 13 residues. Germline V gives CDR1 SGHVS, CDR2 FNYEAQ. The V gene lost 1 base and the J gene lost 9 bases, with 10 bases spanning the gap. The CDR3 region has the DNA TGTGCCAGCAGCTTAGGCGGGGTAACGCCCCAGCATTTT. As protein: CASSLGGVTPQHF.

The DNA for the CDR3 is TGTGCCAGCAGTACACGACATTCATACGAGCAGTACTTC. This translates into CASSTRHSYEQYF. The chain carries TRBV6-6 and TRBJ2-7; D ambiguous. Germline assignment: CDR1 MNHNY and CDR2 SVGAGI (reference sequence). Trimming left V 5 bases short and J 4 bases short, with 12 bases between. This CDR3 has 13 residues.

This chain joins TRBV11-3 and TRBJ2-7; 7 positions match TRBD2. Germline values: CDR1 SGHNT, CDR2 YENEEA. The CDR3 runs 14 residues. Trimming at V came to 7 bases and at J to 7 bases, leaving 13 bases not matched to a gene. CDR3 in DNA: TGTGCCAGCATGCCCCCCGGTAGGGGAGGGGAGCAGTACTTC. Protein product: CASMPPGRGGEQYF.

The chain recombines TRBV16 with TRBJ1-1; unclear D gene. The CDR3 extends over 14 amino acids. Germline V lookup: CDR1 KGHSY, CDR2 FQNENV. V was shortened by 0 bases and J by 5 bases, with 10 bases between the two germline ends. This chain's CDR3 is CASSQSSGGTEAFF. As DNA, the CDR3 is TGTGCCAGCAGCCAATCGAGCGGTGGGACTGAAGCTTTCTTT.

The chain carries TRBV30 and TRBJ1-2, with D tentatively TRBD1 (5 bases). The CDR3 sequence is 13 residues long. The germline V gene encodes CDR1 GTSNPN and CDR2 SVGIG (reference sequence). V shed 6 bases and J shed 4 bases, with 15 bases lying between them. The CDR3 sequence is CACRDSGFYGYTF. As DNA, the CDR3 is TGTGCCTGCCGAGACAGCGGGTTCTATGGCTACACCTTC.

The genes are TRBV5-1 and TRBJ2-1; D is possibly TRBD2 (5 bases). V was clipped by 3 bases and J by 7 bases, with 17 bases between them. Germline CDR1 reads SGHRS; CDR2 reads YFSETQ. There are 15 residues in the CDR3. This CDR3 is CASSSVPDSANEQFF. In DNA form, the CDR3 reads TGCGCCAGCAGCTCCGTACCGGACTCGGCAAATGAGCAGTTCTTC.

The chain's CDR3 is CASSQGGGVNSPLHF. The CDR3 DNA is TGCGCCAGCAGCCAAGGTGGAGGGGTGAATTCACCCCTCCACTTT. The chain employs TRBV4-3 and TRBJ1-6; TRBD1 is a possible D gene (5 bases). This CDR3 region has 15 residues. Germline V lookup: CDR1 LGHNA, CDR2 YSLEER. The germline V and J ends were trimmed by 1 base and 7 bases, with 11 bases remaining between them.